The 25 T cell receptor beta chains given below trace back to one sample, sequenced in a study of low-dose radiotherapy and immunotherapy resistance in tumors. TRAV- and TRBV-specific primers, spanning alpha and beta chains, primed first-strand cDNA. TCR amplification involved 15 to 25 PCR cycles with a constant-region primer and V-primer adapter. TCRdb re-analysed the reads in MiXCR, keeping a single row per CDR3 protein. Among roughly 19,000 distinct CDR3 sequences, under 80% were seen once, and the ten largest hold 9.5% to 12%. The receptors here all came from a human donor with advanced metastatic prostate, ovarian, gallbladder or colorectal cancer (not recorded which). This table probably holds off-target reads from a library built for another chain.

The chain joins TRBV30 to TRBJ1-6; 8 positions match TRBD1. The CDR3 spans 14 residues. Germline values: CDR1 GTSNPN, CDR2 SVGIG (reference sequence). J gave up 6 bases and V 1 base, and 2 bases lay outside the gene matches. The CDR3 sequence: CAWSDGQGNSPLHF. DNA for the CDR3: TGTGCCTGGAGTGACGGACAGGGTAATTCACCCCTCCACTTT.

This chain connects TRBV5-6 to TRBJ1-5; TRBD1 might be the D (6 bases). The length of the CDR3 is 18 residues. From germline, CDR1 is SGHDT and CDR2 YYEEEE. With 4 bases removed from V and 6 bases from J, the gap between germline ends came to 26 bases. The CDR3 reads CASSPGGGTGIGGQPQHF. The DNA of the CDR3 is TGTGCCAGCAGCCCTGGGGGGGGAACAGGGATCGGGGGTCAGCCCCAGCATTTT.

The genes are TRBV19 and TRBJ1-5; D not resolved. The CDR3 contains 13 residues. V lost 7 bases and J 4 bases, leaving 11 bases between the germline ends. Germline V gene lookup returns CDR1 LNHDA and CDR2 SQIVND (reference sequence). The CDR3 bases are TGTGCCAGTACCCTGACGGGTAATCAGCCCCAGCATTTT. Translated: CASTLTGNQPQHF. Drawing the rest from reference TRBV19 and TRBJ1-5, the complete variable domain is DGGITQSPKYLFRKEGQNVTLSCEQNLNHDAMYWYRQDPGQGLRLIYYSQIVNDFQKGDIAEGYSVSREKKESFPLTVTSAQKNPTAFYLCASTLTGNQPQHFGDGTRLSIL.

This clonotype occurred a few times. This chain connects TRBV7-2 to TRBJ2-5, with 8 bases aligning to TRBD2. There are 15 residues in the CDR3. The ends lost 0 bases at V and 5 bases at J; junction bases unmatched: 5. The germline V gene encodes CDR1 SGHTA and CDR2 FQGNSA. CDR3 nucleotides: TGTGCCAGCAGCTTAGCGGGCACGGGGGGGGAGACCCAGTACTTC. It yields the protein CASSLAGTGGETQYF.

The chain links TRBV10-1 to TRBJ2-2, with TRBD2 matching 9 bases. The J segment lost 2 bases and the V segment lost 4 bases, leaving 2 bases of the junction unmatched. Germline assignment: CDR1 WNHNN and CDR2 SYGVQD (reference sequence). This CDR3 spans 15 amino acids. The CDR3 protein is CASSVAGVNTGELFF. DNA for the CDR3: TGCGCCAGCAGTGTAGCGGGAGTAAACACCGGGGAGCTGTTTTTT.

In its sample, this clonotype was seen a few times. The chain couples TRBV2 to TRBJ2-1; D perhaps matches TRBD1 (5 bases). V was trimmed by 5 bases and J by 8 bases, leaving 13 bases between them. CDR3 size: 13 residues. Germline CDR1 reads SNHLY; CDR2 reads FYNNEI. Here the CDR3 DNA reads TGTGCCAGCAGTTTTCAGGGCGTTGATGAGCAGTTCTTC. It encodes CASSFQGVDEQFF.

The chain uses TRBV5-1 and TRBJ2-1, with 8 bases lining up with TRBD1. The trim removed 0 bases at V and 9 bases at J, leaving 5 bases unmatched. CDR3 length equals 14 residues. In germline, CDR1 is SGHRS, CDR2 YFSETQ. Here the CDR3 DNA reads TGCGCCAGCAGCTTGGCTCAGGGGGCCTTTGAGCAGTTCTTC. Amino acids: CASSLAQGAFEQFF.

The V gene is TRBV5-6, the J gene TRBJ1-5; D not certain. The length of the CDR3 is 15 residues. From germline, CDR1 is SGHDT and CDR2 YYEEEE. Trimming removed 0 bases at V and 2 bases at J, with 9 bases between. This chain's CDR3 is CASSLGRQGNQPQHF. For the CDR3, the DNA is TGTGCCAGCAGCTTGGGGCGGCAGGGCAATCAGCCCCAGCATTTT.

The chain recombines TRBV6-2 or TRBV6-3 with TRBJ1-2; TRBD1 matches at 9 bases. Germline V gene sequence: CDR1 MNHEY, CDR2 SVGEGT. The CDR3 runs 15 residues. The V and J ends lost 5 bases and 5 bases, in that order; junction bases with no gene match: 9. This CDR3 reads CASSGTDRGKYGYTF. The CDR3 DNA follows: TGTGCCAGCAGTGGGACGGACAGGGGCAAGTATGGCTACACCTTC.

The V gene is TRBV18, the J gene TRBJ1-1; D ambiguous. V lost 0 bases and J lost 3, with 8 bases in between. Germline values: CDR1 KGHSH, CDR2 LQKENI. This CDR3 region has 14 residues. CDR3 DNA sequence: TGTGCCAGCTCACCACCAATACCTTACACTGAAGCTTTCTTT. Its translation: CASSPPIPYTEAFF.

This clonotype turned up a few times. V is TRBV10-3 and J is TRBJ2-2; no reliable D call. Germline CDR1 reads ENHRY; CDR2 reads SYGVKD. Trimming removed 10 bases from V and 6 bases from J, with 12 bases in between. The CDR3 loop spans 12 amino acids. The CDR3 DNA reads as TGTGCCACCCACGCCTTAGCCGGGGAGCTGTTTTTT. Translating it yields CATHALAGELFF.

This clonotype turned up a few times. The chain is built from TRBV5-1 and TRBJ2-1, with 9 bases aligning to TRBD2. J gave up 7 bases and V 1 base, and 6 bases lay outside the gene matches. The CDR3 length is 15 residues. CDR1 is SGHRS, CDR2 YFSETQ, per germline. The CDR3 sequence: CASSLRGRAENEQFF. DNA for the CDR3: TGCGCCAGCAGCTTGCGCGGGAGGGCCGAGAATGAGCAGTTCTTC.

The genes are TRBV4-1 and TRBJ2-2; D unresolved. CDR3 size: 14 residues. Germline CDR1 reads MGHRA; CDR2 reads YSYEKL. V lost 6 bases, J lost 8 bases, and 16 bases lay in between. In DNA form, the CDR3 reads TGCGCCAGCAGGCTTGGCCAATCGGGTGGGGAGCTGTTTTTT. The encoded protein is CASRLGQSGGELFF.

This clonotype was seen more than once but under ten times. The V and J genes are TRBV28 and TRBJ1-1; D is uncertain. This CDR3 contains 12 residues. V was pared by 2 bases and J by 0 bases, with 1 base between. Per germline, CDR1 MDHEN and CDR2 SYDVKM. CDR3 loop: CASSLVNTEAFF. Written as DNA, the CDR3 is TGTGCCAGCAGTTTAGTGAACACTGAAGCTTTCTTT.

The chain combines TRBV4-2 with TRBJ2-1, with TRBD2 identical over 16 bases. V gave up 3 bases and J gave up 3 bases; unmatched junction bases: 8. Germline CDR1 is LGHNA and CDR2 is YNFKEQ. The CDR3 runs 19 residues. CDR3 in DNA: TGTGCCAGCAGCCACACCGGGACTAGCGGGGGGGCTGGCTACAATGAGCAGTTCTTC. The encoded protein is CASSHTGTSGGAGYNEQFF.

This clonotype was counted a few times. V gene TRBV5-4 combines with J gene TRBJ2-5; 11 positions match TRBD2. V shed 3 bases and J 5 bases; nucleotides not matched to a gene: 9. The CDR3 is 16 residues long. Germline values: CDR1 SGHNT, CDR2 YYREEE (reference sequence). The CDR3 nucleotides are TGTGCCAGCAGCTCCGATAGCGGGAGGGCGTATGAGACCCAGTACTTC. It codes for CASSSDSGRAYETQYF.

CDR3 sequence (DNA): TGTGCCAGCAGCTCAACCACAGGGACCATTCAGTACTTC. This codes for CASSSTTGTIQYF. The V gene is TRBV5-5, the J gene TRBJ2-4, with a possible D match to TRBD1 (6 bases). The V gene lost 3 bases and the J gene lost 9 bases, with 13 bases spanning the gap. The CDR3 loop spans 13 amino acids. Germline CDR1 reads SGHKS; CDR2 reads YYEKEE (reference sequence).

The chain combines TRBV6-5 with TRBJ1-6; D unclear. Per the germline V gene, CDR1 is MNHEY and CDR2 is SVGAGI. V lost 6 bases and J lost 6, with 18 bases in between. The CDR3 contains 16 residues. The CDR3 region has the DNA TGTGCCAGCAGCACCGGGCAGGCCAGCCGTAATTCACCCCTCCACTTT. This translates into CASSTGQASRNSPLHF.

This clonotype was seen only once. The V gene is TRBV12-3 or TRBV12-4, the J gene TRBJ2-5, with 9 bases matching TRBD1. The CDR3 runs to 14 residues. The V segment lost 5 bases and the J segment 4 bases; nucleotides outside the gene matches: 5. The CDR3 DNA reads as TGTGCCAGCAGTCCTACAGGGGGCGGAGAGACCCAGTACTTC. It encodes CASSPTGGGETQYF.

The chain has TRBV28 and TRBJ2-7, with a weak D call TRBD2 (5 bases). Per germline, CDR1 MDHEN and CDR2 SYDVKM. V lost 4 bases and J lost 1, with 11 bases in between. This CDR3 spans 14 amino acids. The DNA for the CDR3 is TGTGCCAGCAGTTACCCACTAGGGTCCTACGAGCAGTACTTC. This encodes CASSYPLGSYEQYF.

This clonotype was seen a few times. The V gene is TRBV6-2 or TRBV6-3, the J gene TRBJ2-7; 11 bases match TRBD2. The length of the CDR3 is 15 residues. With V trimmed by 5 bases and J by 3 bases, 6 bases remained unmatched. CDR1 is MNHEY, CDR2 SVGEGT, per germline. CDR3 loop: CASSTGTSGIYEQYF. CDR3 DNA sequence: TGTGCCAGCAGTACCGGGACTAGCGGAATCTACGAGCAGTACTTC.

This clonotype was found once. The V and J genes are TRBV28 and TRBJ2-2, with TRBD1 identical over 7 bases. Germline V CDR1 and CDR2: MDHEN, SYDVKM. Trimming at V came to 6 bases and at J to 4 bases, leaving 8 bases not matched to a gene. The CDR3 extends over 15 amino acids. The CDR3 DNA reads TGTGCCAGCAGCCCCAGGGGGACAGCCACCGGGGAGCTGTTTTTT. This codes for CASSPRGTATGELFF.

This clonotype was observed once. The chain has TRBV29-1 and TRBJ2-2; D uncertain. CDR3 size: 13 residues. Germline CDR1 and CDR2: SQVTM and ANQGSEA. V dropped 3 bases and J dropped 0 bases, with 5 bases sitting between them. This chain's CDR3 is CSVDPANTGELFF. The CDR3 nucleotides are TGCAGCGTTGATCCCGCGAACACCGGGGAGCTGTTTTTT.

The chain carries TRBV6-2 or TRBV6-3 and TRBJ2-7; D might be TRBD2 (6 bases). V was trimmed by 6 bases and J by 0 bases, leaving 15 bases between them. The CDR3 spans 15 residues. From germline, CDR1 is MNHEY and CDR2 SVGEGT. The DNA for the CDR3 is TGTGCCAGCAGCCTCTTTGGAGGGGACTCCTACGAGCAGTACTTC. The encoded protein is CASSLFGGDSYEQYF.

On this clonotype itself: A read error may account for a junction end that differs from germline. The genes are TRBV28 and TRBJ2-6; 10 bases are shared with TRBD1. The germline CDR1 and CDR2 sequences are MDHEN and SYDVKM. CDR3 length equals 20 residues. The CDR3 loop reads CASSLGAGTGDTSGANVLAF. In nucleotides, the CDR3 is TGTGCCAGCAGTTTAGGGGCGGGGACAGGGGATACCTCTGGGGCCAACGTCCTGGCTTTC.